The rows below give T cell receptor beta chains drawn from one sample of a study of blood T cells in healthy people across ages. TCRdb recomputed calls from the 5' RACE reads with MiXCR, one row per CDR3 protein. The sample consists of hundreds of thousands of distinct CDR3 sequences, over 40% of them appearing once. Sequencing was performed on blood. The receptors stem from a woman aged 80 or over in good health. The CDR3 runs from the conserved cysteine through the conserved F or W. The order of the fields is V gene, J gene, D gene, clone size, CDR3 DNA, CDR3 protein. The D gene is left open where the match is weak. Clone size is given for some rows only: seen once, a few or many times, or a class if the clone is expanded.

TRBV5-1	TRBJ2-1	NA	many	TGCGCCAGCAGCAGACTAGTCAATGAGCAGTTCTTC	CASSRLVNEQFF
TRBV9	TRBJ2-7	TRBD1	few	TGTGCCAGTACCGTTCCGGGACAGGGCTACGAGCAGTACTTC	CASTVPGQGYEQYF
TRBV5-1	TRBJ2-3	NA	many	TGCGCCAGCAGCTTGGCAGCACCGGGAAGGGATACGCAGTATTTT	CASSLAAPGRDTQYF
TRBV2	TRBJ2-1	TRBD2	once	TGTGCCAGCAGTGCGAGGACTAGCGGGGTTTGCAATGAGCAGTTCTTC	CASSARTSGVCNEQFF
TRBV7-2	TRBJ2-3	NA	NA	TGTGCCAGCACCAAGGTGGAATTAAGCACAGATACGCAGTATTTT	CASTKVELSTDTQYF
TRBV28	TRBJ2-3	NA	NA	TGTGCCAGCATCCTCTCGGGAGCGCGAGCAGATACGCAGTATTTT	CASILSGARADTQYF
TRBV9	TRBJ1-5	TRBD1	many	TGTGCCAGCAGCCCCGACGGACAGGGAAATCAGCCCCAGCATTTT	CASSPDGQGNQPQHF
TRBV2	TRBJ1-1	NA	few	TGTGCCAGCAGTGAACAGCAGCAGGGGAGGACTGAAGCTTTCTTT	CASSEQQQGRTEAFF
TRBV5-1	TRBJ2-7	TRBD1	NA	TGCGCCAGCAGCCCTGGACAGGGAAACGACGAGCAGTACTTC	CASSPGQGNDEQYF
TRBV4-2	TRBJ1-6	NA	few	TGTGCCAGCAGCCAAGATCGCGGCTCACCCCTCCACTTT	CASSQDRGSPLHF
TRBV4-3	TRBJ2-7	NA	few	TGCGCCAGCAGCCAAGATACCAGCGGCTACGAGCAGTACTTC	CASSQDTSGYEQYF
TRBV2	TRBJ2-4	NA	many	TGTGCCAGCAACGGATACTTACGGAACATTCAGTACTTC	CASNGYLRNIQYF
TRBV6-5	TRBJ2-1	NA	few	TGTGCCAGCAGTCGGAGGGAGAGCTACAATGAGCAGTTCTTC	CASSRRESYNEQFF
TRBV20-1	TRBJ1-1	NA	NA	TGCAGTGCTAGATACACAGGGCGCACTGAAGCTTTCTTT	CSARYTGRTEAFF
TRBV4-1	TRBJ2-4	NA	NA	TGCGCCAGCAGCCAAACCGACACATCCAAAAACATTCAGTACTTC	CASSQTDTSKNIQYF